The 15 T cell receptor beta chains given below trace back to one sample, sequenced in a study of cytomegalovirus exposure and HLA in healthy donors. Assay: immunoSEQ multiplex PCR; the TCRdb copy retains only in-frame clones and omits some. The sample lists about 130,000 clones; approximately 84% were seen once. Sequenced material: PBMCs. Every receptor here comes from a man aged 30 to 45 in good health and CMV-seropositive.

The chain links TRBV7-2 to TRBJ2-7; 9 bases fit TRBD2. There are 15 residues in the CDR3. CDR1 SGHTA and CDR2 FQGNSA come from the germline V gene. V lost 5 bases to trimming and J lost 2 bases; unmatched junction nucleotides: 7. The CDR3 sequence: CASSLERGATYEQYF. DNA for the CDR3: TGTGCCAGCAGCCTCGAGCGGGGGGCGACCTACGAGCAGTACTTC.

V gene TRBV9 combines with J gene TRBJ1-1; no definite D call. The CDR3 is 13 amino acids. V was clipped by 1 base and J by 1 base, with 5 bases between them. Germline V gives CDR1 SGDLS, CDR2 YYNGEE. CDR3 sequence: CASSVNKNTEAFF. The CDR3 coding sequence is TGTGCCAGCAGCGTAAACAAGAACACTGAAGCTTTCTTT. Full variable domain (rest looked up from reference TRBV9 and TRBJ1-1): DSGVTQTPKHLITATGQRVTLRCSPRSGDLSVYWYQQSLDQGLQFLIQYYNGEERAKGNILERFSAQQFPDLHSELNLSSLELGDSALYFCASSVNKNTEAFFGQGTRLTVV.

This clone was seen a single time. The chain joins TRBV5-1 to TRBJ2-1; TRBD1 aligns across 9 bases. This CDR3 is built from 17 residues. The germline gives CDR1 SGHRS, CDR2 YFSETQ. Trimming at V came to 1 base and at J to 9 bases, leaving 14 bases not matched to a gene. The CDR3 DNA sequence: TGCGCCAGCAGCTTGTCGCACCCAGGACAGGGGCAGGGTGAGCAGTTCTTC. Translation: CASSLSHPGQGQGEQFF.

The rearrangement links TRBV19 to TRBJ1-3; D uncertain. The CDR3 consists of 15 residues. Looked up from germline, CDR1 is LNHDA and CDR2 is SQIVND (reference sequence). V was cut by 3 bases and J by 2 bases, with 11 bases left in between. CDR3 protein: CASSISAGTGNTIYF. In DNA form, the CDR3 reads TGTGCCAGTAGTATTTCGGCGGGGACTGGAAACACCATATATTTT. Filled out from reference TRBV19 and TRBJ1-3, the complete variable domain reads DGGITQSPKYLFRKEGQNVTLSCEQNLNHDAMYWYRQDPGQGLRLIYYSQIVNDFQKGDIAEGYSVSREKKESFPLTVTSAQKNPTAFYLCASSISAGTGNTIYFGEGSWLTVV.

This chain joins TRBV11-2 and TRBJ1-2; the match to TRBD1 covers 7 bases. The germline V gene encodes CDR1 SGHAT and CDR2 FQNNGV. The CDR3 totals 14 residues. J gave up 4 bases and V 1 base, and 3 bases lay outside the gene matches. CDR3 amino acids: CASSLGQGRYGYTF. CDR3 nucleotide sequence: TGTGCCAGCAGCTTAGGACAGGGCCGCTATGGCTACACCTTC.

This chain joins TRBV11-2 and TRBJ1-2, with TRBD1 matching over 9 bases. The CDR3 is made up of 14 amino acids. Germline assignment: CDR1 SGHAT and CDR2 FQNNGV. The V gene end was trimmed by 3 bases and the J gene end by 2 bases; junction bases not matched to a gene: 1. The CDR3 protein is CASSLGQGNYGYTF. CDR3 in DNA: TGTGCCAGCAGCTTGGGACAGGGAAACTATGGCTACACCTTC. The full variable domain, in which reference TRBV11-2 and TRBJ1-2 provide the parts outside the CDR3, is EAGVAQSPRYKIIEKRQSVAFWCNPISGHATLYWYQQILGQGPKLLIQFQNNGVVDDSQLPKDRFSAERLKGVDSTLKIQPAKLEDSAVYLCASSLGQGNYGYTFGSGTRLTVV.

The chain joins TRBV19 to TRBJ1-2, with D possibly TRBD1 on 6 matching bases. Germline lookup yields CDR1 LNHDA and CDR2 SQIVND (reference sequence). V was clipped by 5 bases and J by 4 bases, with 23 bases between them. This CDR3 has 17 residues. In nucleotides, the CDR3 is TGTGCCAGTAGTTCGGGCACCCACCCACAGGGAGTCTATGGCTACACCTTC. This translates into CASSSGTHPQGVYGYTF.

This rearrangement joins TRBV5-1 to TRBJ1-3, with D tentatively TRBD1 (5 bases). CDR3 size: 17 residues. V was trimmed by 0 bases and J by 0 bases, leaving 13 bases between them. CDR1 is SGHRS and CDR2 is YFSETQ in the germline V gene. The CDR3 DNA reads as TGCGCCAGCAGCTTGGAAGGGGCAGTCTCCTCTGGAAACACCATATATTTT. Translated: CASSLEGAVSSGNTIYF.

This chain's CDR3 is CSVDSGFGTDTQYF. The CDR3 DNA follows: TGCAGCGTCGACAGTGGGTTCGGCACAGATACGCAGTATTTT. The chain uses TRBV29-1 and TRBJ2-3; D is possibly TRBD1 (5 bases). The CDR3 extends over 14 amino acids. Trimming took off 6 bases at V and 1 base at J, with 14 bases between the two ends. From germline, CDR1 is SQVTM and CDR2 ANQGSEA.

The genes are TRBV5-1 and TRBJ2-5; TRBD2 matches at 9 bases. Germline assignment: CDR1 SGHRS and CDR2 YFSETQ. The junction had 7 bases not matched to a gene; V was cut back by 4 bases and J by 3 bases. CDR3 length equals 15 residues. CDR3 sequence (DNA): TGCGCCAGCAGCCGCGGGGAGCGGGAGGAAGAGACCCAGTACTTC. Translating it yields CASSRGEREEETQYF.

The chain carries TRBV6-5 and TRBJ2-5; 8 bases agree with TRBD2. The trim removed 5 bases at V and 3 bases at J, leaving 2 bases unmatched. The CDR3 runs to 13 residues. Germline V gene lookup returns CDR1 MNHEY and CDR2 SVGAGI. Here the CDR3 reads CASSPGGEETQYF. Here the CDR3 DNA reads TGTGCCAGCAGTCCCGGGGGGGAAGAGACCCAGTACTTC.

V gene TRBV5-6 combines with J gene TRBJ1-5, with a tentative D call TRBD1 (6 bases). The CDR3 extends over 15 amino acids. Per germline, CDR1 SGHDT and CDR2 YYEEEE. V lost 0 bases and J 1 base, leaving 8 bases between the germline ends. CDR3 loop: CASSLGQGSNQPQHF. CDR3 nucleotides: TGTGCCAGCAGCTTGGGGCAGGGGAGCAATCAGCCCCAGCATTTT.

J is TRBJ1-1 and V is TRBV25-1, with 10 bases lining up with TRBD1. The CDR3 extends over 15 amino acids. J was trimmed by 1 base and V by 4 bases; bases with no gene match: 3. Germline CDR1 MGHDK, CDR2 SYGVNS. The CDR3 is CASSGRTGGNTEAFF. CDR3 DNA sequence: TGTGCCAGCAGTGGCAGGACAGGGGGGAACACTGAAGCTTTCTTT.

The chain's CDR3 is CASSRTSGGPNTIYF. The CDR3 coding sequence is TGTGCCAGCAGCCGGACTTCAGGGGGCCCAAACACCATATATTTT. The rearrangement joins TRBV5-4 to TRBJ1-3; TRBD1 agrees at 8 bases. The germline gives CDR1 SGHNT, CDR2 YYREEE (reference sequence). This CDR3 spans 15 amino acids. V lost 4 bases to trimming and J lost 6 bases; unmatched junction nucleotides: 9. The full variable domain, its missing parts supplied by reference TRBV5-4 and TRBJ1-3, is ETGVTQSPTHLIKTRGQQVTLRCSSQSGHNTVSWYQQALGQGPQFIFQYYREEENGRGNFPPRFSGLQFPNYSSELNVNALELDDSALYLCASSRTSGGPNTIYFGEGSWLTVV.

The gene calls are TRBV18 and TRBJ1-2; no firm D call. The CDR3 consists of 14 residues. The V end was cut by 1 base, the J end by 1 base, with 7 bases between. Germline assignment: CDR1 KGHSH and CDR2 LQKENI. CDR3 nucleotides: TGTGCCAGCTCACCACTGGAGATTAACTATGGCTACACCTTC. Amino acids: CASSPLEINYGYTF.